These 27 T cell receptor beta chains were sequenced from one sample in a study of tumor and adjacent non-tumor tissue in lung cancer. RNA was extracted from bulk tissue without any cell sorting. The normal lung tissue was taken more than 3 cm from the tumor edge. A modified ARM-PCR protocol with three rounds of nested PCR amplified TCRbeta. TCRdb called the multiplex PCR reads again in MiXCR, with one record for every CDR3 protein. This sample has over 80,000 distinct CDR3 sequences, with 75% to 85% found just once. Sequencing was carried out using distant non-tumor lung tissue. The receptors were sampled from a man between 60 and 70 years old with small cell lung cancer.

A note on this clonotype: At one end, the junction sequence differs from germline, possibly due to a read error. The J gene is TRBJ2-4, the V gene TRBV5-5; D is ambiguous. This CDR3 has 15 residues. Germline loops: CDR1 SGHKS, CDR2 YYEKEE (reference sequence). CDR3: CVSSPHGPGKNIQYF. As DNA, the CDR3 is TGTGTCAGCAGTCCCCATGGCCCTGGCAAAAACATTCAGTACTTC.

Points on this clonotype: One base away lies a much larger clone, so this may be a sequencing read error. The genes are TRBV20-1 and TRBJ1-3; D ambiguous. V lost 3 bases, J lost 4 bases, and 16 bases lay in between. CDR3 length: 15 residues. The germline V gene has CDR1 DFQATT and CDR2 SNEGSKA (reference sequence). The CDR3 reads CSASPNISGGNTIYF. As DNA, the CDR3 is TGCAGTGCTAGCCCTAACATCAGCGGAGGAAACACCATATATTTT.

Comment on this clonotype: The CDR3 end shows no conserved phenylalanine or tryptophan, and so a read error is likely. V gene TRBV4-1 combines with J gene TRBJ1-5; 10 nucleotides line up with TRBD1. Germline lookup yields CDR1 MGHRA and CDR2 YSYEKL. The CDR3 runs to 19 residues. DNA of the CDR3: TGCGCCAGCAGACAAGCTGGCGGGATTCACGGGACAGGGGAGAGGCCCCAGCATTTA. It is translated as CASRQAGGIHGTGERPQHL.

Of note for this clonotype: The junction differs from germline at one of its ends, possibly a read error. The J gene is TRBJ2-5, the V gene TRBV11-3; 9 bases map to TRBD1. Germline CDR1 is SGHNT and CDR2 is YENEEA. This CDR3 spans 15 amino acids. In DNA, the CDR3 is TGTGCCAACAGTCTCACAGGGGGCATTCAAGAGACCCGGTACTTC. It is translated as CANSLTGGIQETRYF.

The gene calls are TRBV6-5 and TRBJ2-7; unclear D gene. V lost 5 bases, J lost 2 bases, and 10 bases lay in between. The germline gives CDR1 MNHEY, CDR2 SVGAGI. The CDR3 consists of 13 residues. The CDR3 loop reads CASSHCPAYEQYV. CDR3 DNA: TGTGCCAGCAGTCACTGCCCAGCCTACGAGCAGTACGTC.

This clonotype was observed a few times. A much larger clone is a single base away; this may be a read error. V is TRBV30 and J is TRBJ2-3, with 9 bases aligning to TRBD2. CDR3 length: 15 residues. With 1 base clipped from V and 2 bases from J, the junction kept 4 bases outside the gene matches. Germline V lookup: CDR1 GTSNPN, CDR2 SVGIG (reference sequence). The CDR3 nucleotides are TGTGCCTGGAGTGATCTAGCGGGACACACAGATACGCAGTATTTT. It codes for CAWSDLAGHTDTQYF.

V and J are TRBV10-2 and TRBJ2-7; 8 bases align to TRBD2. The CDR3 covers 18 residues. CDR1 and CDR2 from the germline V gene are WSHSY and SAAADI. The trim removed 10 bases at V and 5 bases at J, leaving 25 bases unmatched. This chain's CDR3 is CATTPGTSRKWSSHEQYV. In DNA, the CDR3 is TGCGCCACGACACCCGGGACTAGTCGTAAATGGAGTTCCCACGAGCAGTACGTC.

As to this clonotype: At one end the junction does not follow the germline gene, possibly because of a read error. The V call is TRBV11-2, the J call TRBJ2-1; D is undetermined. The CDR3 runs 12 residues. The germline CDR1 and CDR2 sequences are SGHAT and FQNNGV. The CDR3 is CTSSPIGSEQFF. The CDR3 DNA is TGTACCAGCAGCCCTATAGGAAGTGAGCAGTTCTTC.

Notes on this clonotype: A much more abundant neighbour one base away suggests this may be a read error. The chain couples TRBV29-1 to TRBJ2-1; tentative D call: TRBD1 (7 bases). Trimming removed 7 bases at V and 3 bases at J, with 19 bases between. CDR1 and CDR2 (germline): SQVTM, ANQGSEA. The CDR3 contains 15 residues. The DNA of the CDR3 is TGCAGCGCCCCTCAGGGGGGAGTTGACTACAATGAGCAGTTCTTC. Its protein product is CSAPQGGVDYNEQFF.

The rearrangement joins TRBV10-3 to TRBJ1-1; 11 bases match TRBD1. The CDR3 totals 16 residues. The germline gives CDR1 ENHRY, CDR2 SYGVKD. The V segment lost 2 bases and the J segment 8 bases; nucleotides outside the gene matches: 10. Here the CDR3 reads CAISETIGQGASEAFF. In nucleotides, the CDR3 is TGTGCCATCAGTGAGACTATTGGACAGGGGGCGAGCGAAGCTTTCTTT.

This clonotype was seen a single time. One junction end disagrees with the germline gene, perhaps due to a read error. The V call is TRBV7-9, the J call TRBJ2-5, with D possibly being TRBD1 (6 bases). There are 14 residues in the CDR3. The germline CDR1 and CDR2 sequences are SEHNR and FQNEAQ (reference sequence). The CDR3 bases are TGTGTCAGCAGCGAACAGGGTTCTTGGGAGTCCCAGTACTTC. Its protein is CVSSEQGSWESQYF.

This clonotype was seen ten or more times. The V gene is TRBV4-1, the J gene TRBJ2-5; D may be TRBD1 or TRBD2 (5 bases each). V lost 0 bases and J 8 bases, leaving 13 bases between the germline ends. CDR1 and CDR2 (germline): MGHRA, YSYEKL. This CDR3 comprises 14 residues. DNA for the CDR3: TGCGCCAGCAGCCAAGAATGGACAACGGGAACCCAGTACTTC. Amino acids: CASSQEWTTGTQYF.

The chain joins TRBV14 to TRBJ2-1, with 7 nucleotides matching TRBD2. The germline CDR1 and CDR2 sequences are SGHDN and FVKESK. This CDR3 contains 17 residues. CDR3 amino acids: CVTSQIGGGSSYNEQFF. The CDR3 DNA is TGTGTCACCAGCCAGATCGGAGGCGGGAGCTCCTACAATGAGCAGTTCTTC.

With respect to this clonotype: A clone one base away is much larger, so this may be a read error. The chain combines TRBV20-1 with TRBJ1-6; D ambiguous. The germline V gene encodes CDR1 DFQATT and CDR2 SNEGSKA (reference sequence). The CDR3 contains 14 residues. V lost 5 bases to trimming and J lost 8 bases, with 16 bases between them. The chain's CDR3 is CSAGSLGRHSPLHF. CDR3 DNA sequence: TGCAGTGCTGGTTCCCTGGGCAGGCATTCACCCCTCCACTTT.

With respect to this clonotype: This may stem from a read error, because a much larger clone lies one nucleotide away. The rearrangement joins TRBV30 to TRBJ1-5; a possible D gene is TRBD1 (5 bases). The CDR3 has 15 amino acids. Trimming cost V 0 bases and J 7 bases, with 16 bases left between them. CDR1 is GTSNPN, CDR2 SVGIG, per germline (reference sequence). CDR3 nucleotide sequence: TGTGCCTGGAGTGTAGTCCTTGGGGACGGACAGCCCCAGCATTTT. It encodes CAWSVVLGDGQPQHF.

On this clonotype: One end of the junction is discordant with germline, which a read error may explain. The gene calls are TRBV10-2 and TRBJ2-7; 7 bases align to TRBD2. The CDR3 is 15 amino acids. The germline gives CDR1 WSHSY, CDR2 SAAADI. This CDR3 is CVSNDTGGSNYEQYF. Here the CDR3 DNA reads TGCGTCAGCAATGACACGGGGGGAAGCAACTACGAGCAGTACTTC.

This clonotype has a count of ten or more. V and J are TRBV2 and TRBJ1-1; no firm D call. CDR1 and CDR2 from the germline V gene are SNHLY and FYNNEI. CDR3 length equals 14 residues. The V gene lost 1 base and the J gene lost 1 base, with 7 bases spanning the gap. CDR3 region: CASSEESGNTEAFF. CDR3 DNA sequence: TGTGCCAGCAGTGAAGAATCCGGGAACACTGAAGCTTTCTTT.

A note on this clonotype: A much larger clone sits a single nucleotide away, making a read error possible. The chain carries TRBV12-3 or TRBV12-4 and TRBJ2-3; 10 positions match TRBD2. The CDR3 totals 17 residues. Unmatched junction bases numbered 11, after V lost 6 bases and J lost 2 bases. The CDR3 sequence is CASSSRMTSGYTDTQYF. The CDR3 DNA follows: TGTGCCAGCAGCTCACGTATGACTAGCGGGTACACAGATACGCAGTATTTT.

Comments on this clonotype: The junction shows a germline mismatch at one end, possibly a read error. The chain combines TRBV4-2 with TRBJ2-5; TRBD2 matches at 8 bases. This CDR3 comprises 14 residues. The germline CDR1 and CDR2 sequences are LGHNA and YNFKEQ. DNA for the CDR3: TGTGCCAGCAGCCATCCGGGGGGGCAAGAGAACCAGTACTTC. Translating it yields CASSHPGGQENQYF.

This clonotype was found a few times. The J gene is TRBJ2-1, the V gene TRBV6-2 or TRBV6-3; perhaps D is TRBD1 or TRBD2 (5 bases each). V shed 9 bases and J shed 4 bases, with 25 bases lying between them. The CDR3 is 17 amino acids. In germline, CDR1 is MNHEY, CDR2 SVGEGT. The DNA for the CDR3 is TGTGCCAGTAGTCGACATGTAGGCCCGGGACGATACAATGAGCAGTTCTTC. Translation: CASSRHVGPGRYNEQFF.

With respect to this clonotype: At one of its ends the junction is not consistent with the germline gene, which may arise from a read error. This chain joins TRBV7-3 and TRBJ2-2; possibly TRBD1 for D (6 bases). The CDR3 runs 15 residues. Germline V lookup: CDR1 SGHTA, CDR2 FQGTGA. The CDR3 is CARGAPDSPTVELFF. For the CDR3, the DNA is TGTGCCAGAGGCGCCCCGGACAGCCCTACCGTGGAGCTGTTCTTT.

Comment on this clonotype: Germline is not matched at one junction end, which may reflect a read error. The gene calls are TRBV6-2 or TRBV6-3 and TRBJ2-2; 12 bases agree with TRBD1. The CDR3 loop spans 16 amino acids. The germline V gene has CDR1 MNHEY and CDR2 SVGEGT. This chain's CDR3 is CASSYTGQGAAGELFF. CDR3 in DNA: TGTGCCAGCAGTTACACGGGACAGGGGGCTGCAGGGGAACTGTTTTTT.

V is TRBV9 and J is TRBJ2-3; D is uncertain. CDR3 length: 13 amino acids. V was trimmed by 1 base and J by 7 bases, leaving 10 bases between them. Germline values: CDR1 SGDLS, CDR2 YYNGEE. The CDR3 coding sequence is TGTGCCAGCAGCGTATTGGTCACCTATACGCAGTATTTT. This encodes CASSVLVTYTQYF.

Remarks on this clonotype: The germline gene is not matched at one end of the junction; a read error may be the cause. This chain joins TRBV5-6 and TRBJ1-1; D uncertain. Germline lookup yields CDR1 SGHDT and CDR2 YYEEEE. This CDR3 is built from 16 residues. CDR3 sequence: CASSLASGTASTKAFF. CDR3 in DNA: TGTGCCAGCAGCTTGGCCTCCGGAACAGCGAGCACTAAAGCTTTCTTT.

As concerns this clonotype: It is likely a read error, because the conserved phenylalanine at the end of the CDR3 is missing. The CDR3 sequence is CASSLHTETYEQYL. Written as DNA, the CDR3 is TGTGCCAGCAGCTTACATACAGAGACCTACGAACAGTACTTA. The gene calls are TRBV5-5 and TRBJ2-7; D remains ambiguous. Germline lookup yields CDR1 SGHKS and CDR2 YYEKEE (reference sequence). This CDR3 spans 14 amino acids.

With regard to this clonotype: Germline is not matched at one junction end, which may reflect a read error. The V gene is TRBV6-5, the J gene TRBJ2-2, with 8 bases identical to TRBD1. CDR1 is MNHEY and CDR2 is SVGAGI in the germline V gene. This CDR3 spans 14 amino acids. CDR3: CASSRYRGAGELFF. The CDR3 bases are TGTGCCAGCAGTCGATACAGGGGGGCCGGGGAGCTGTTCTTT.

The chain recombines TRBV29-1 with TRBJ1-1; no definite D call. Germline lookup yields CDR1 SQVTM and CDR2 ANQGSEA. The CDR3 consists of 12 residues. V shed 8 bases and J shed 4 bases, with 14 bases lying between them. This CDR3 is CSRHTVSTEAFF. Written as DNA, the CDR3 is TGCAGCAGACATACAGTGAGCACTGAAGCTTTCTTT.